This T cell receptor beta chain was documented in a study of blood T cell repertoires in COVID-19. The overall study: Samples came from the United States, Italy and Spain, spanning acute and convalescent COVID-19. Nucleic acid was either cDNA or gDNA, and it came from T cells, B-cell-depleted T cells, or PBMCs.

Per the authors' pipeline: How many nucleated cells were present was estimated from reference gene primer amplification. Some clones are missing from TCRdb's copy, which holds only in-frame ones; the method was immunoSEQ multiplex PCR. V, J and clone size are taken as reported in that table, and D and trimming were inferred from the DNA itself. The sample holds tens of thousands of clones, 85% seen once. Germline assignment: CDR1 MGHRA and CDR2 YSYEKL. CDR3 length: 15 residues. V lost 1 base and J lost 0; bases outside the gene matches: 3. This TCR came from a man older than 75 with acute or convalescent COVID-19. The chain is built from TRBV4-1 and TRBJ2-7; 7 bases line up with TRBD1. The sequenced sample consisted of peripheral blood. For the CDR3, the DNA is TGCGCCAGCAGCCAAGGGGGACAGACCTCCTACGAGCAGTACTTC. Protein product: CASSQGGQTSYEQYF.